This entry concerns a single T cell receptor beta chain. The germline V gene has CDR1 SGHTS and CDR2 YDEGEE. The CDR3 runs 14 residues. V was shortened by 5 bases and J by 5 bases, with 16 bases between the two germline ends. This specimen comes from a study of blood T cell repertoires in COVID-19. Study summary: T cells, B-cell-depleted T cells, or PBMCs provided the cDNA or gDNA that served as material.

Recruits, aged roughly 18 to 90 years, lived in some 25 US areas. Per the authors' pipeline: Estimates of nucleated cell counts were drawn from the amplification of reference gene primers. Measured with immunoSEQ multiplex PCR; TCRdb has only the in-frame clones, and not every one. V and J calls and clone size follow that table, whereas D and trimming were derived from the DNA. The sample gives about 380,000 clones, around nine tenths of which show up once; 1.2% is in the top ten. This sequence joins TRBV5-8 and TRBJ1-1, with TRBD1 as a possible D gene (5 bases). This sequence originates from a woman between 18 and 29 years old who had recovered from COVID-19. Sample: PBMCs or T cells enriched from blood (not recorded which). DNA for the CDR3: TGTGCCAGCAGTGCCGTCGGGGGAGGGACTGAAGCTTTCTTT. Amino acids: CASSAVGGGTEAFF.